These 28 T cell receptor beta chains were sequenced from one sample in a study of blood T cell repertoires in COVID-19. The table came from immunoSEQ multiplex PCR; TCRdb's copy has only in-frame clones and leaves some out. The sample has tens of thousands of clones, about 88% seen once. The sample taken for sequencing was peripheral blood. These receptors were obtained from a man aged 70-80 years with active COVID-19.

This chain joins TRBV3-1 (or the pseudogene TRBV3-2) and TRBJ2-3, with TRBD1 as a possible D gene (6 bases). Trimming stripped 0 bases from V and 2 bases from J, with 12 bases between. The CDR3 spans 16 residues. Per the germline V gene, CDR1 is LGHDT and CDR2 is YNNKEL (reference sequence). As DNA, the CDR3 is TGTGCCAGCAGCCAAGAACCCACAGGGATCACAGATACGCAGTATTTT. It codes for CASSQEPTGITDTQYF.

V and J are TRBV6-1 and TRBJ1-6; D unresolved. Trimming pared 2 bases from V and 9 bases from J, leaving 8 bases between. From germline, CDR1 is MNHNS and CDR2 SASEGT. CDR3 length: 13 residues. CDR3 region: CASSEWEGSPLHF. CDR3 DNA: TGTGCCAGCAGTGAATGGGAGGGTTCACCCCTCCACTTT.

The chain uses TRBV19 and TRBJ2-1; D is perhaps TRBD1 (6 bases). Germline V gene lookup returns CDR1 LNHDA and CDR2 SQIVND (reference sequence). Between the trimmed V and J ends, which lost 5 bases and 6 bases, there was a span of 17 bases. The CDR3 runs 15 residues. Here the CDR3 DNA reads TGTGCCAGTAGTGTCATCCGACAGGCGGGCAATGAGCAGTTCTTC. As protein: CASSVIRQAGNEQFF.

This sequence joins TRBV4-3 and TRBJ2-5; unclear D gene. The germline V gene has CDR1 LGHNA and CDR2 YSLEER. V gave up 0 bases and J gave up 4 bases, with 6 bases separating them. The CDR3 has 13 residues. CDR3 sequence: CASSQEGRETQYF. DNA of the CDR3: TGCGCCAGCAGCCAAGAGGGCAGAGAGACCCAGTACTTC.

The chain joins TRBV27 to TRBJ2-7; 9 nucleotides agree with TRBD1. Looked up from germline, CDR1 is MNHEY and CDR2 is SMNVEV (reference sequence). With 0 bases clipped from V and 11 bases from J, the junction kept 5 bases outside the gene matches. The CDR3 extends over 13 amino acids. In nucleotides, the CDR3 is TGTGCCAGCAGTTTATCGGGGACAGGGCATAAGTACTTC. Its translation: CASSLSGTGHKYF.

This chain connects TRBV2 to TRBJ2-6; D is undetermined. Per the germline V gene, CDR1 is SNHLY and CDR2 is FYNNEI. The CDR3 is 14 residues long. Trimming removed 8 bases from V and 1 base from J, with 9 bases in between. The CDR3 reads CASAGGSGANVLTF. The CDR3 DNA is TGTGCCAGCGCTGGCGGTTCTGGGGCCAACGTCCTGACTTTC.

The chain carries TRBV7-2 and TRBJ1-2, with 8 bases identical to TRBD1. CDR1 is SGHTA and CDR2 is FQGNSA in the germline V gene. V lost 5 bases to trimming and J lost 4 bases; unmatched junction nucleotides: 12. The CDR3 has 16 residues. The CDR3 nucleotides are TGTGCCAGCAGCCACAGACAGGGGATTGTGGCCTATGGCTACACCTTC. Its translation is CASSHRQGIVAYGYTF.

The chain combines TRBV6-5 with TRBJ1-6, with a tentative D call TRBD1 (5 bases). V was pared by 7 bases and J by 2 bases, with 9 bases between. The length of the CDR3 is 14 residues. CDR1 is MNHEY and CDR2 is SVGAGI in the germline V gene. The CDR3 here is CASKETAYNSPLHF. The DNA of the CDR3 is TGTGCCAGCAAGGAGACAGCCTATAATTCACCCCTCCACTTT.

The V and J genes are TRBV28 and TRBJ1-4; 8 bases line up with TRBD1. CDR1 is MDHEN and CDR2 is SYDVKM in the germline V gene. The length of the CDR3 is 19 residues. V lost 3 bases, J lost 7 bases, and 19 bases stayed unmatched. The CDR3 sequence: CASSFKATALRGRLEKLFF. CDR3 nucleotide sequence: TGTGCCAGCAGTTTCAAGGCCACCGCCCTCAGGGGGCGCCTTGAAAAACTGTTTTTT. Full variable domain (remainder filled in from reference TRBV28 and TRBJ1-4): DVKVTQSSRYLVKRTGEKVFLECVQDMDHENMFWYRQDPGLGLRLIYFSYDVKMKEKGDIPEGYSVSREKKERFSLILESASTNQTSMYLCASSFKATALRGRLEKLFFGSGTQLSVL.

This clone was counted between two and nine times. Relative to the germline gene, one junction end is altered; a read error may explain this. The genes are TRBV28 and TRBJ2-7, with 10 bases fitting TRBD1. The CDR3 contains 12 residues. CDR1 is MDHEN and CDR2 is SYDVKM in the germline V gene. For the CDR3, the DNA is TGTGCCAGCAGTAATATCCGCGGACAGGGGGAATTC. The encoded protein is CASSNIRGQGEF.

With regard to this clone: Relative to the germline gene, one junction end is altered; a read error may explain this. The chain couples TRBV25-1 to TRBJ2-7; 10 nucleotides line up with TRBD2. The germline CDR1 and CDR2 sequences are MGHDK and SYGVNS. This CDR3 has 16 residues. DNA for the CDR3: TGTGCCAGGAGTGGAACTAGCGGGGCGAGCTCCTACGAGCAGTACTTC. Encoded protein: CARSGTSGASSYEQYF.

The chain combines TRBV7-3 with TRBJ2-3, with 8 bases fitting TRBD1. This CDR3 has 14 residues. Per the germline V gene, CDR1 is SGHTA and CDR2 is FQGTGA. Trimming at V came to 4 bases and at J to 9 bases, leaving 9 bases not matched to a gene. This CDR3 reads CASSSHGTGGTQYF. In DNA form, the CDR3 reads TGTGCCAGCAGCTCCCACGGGACAGGCGGCACGCAGTATTTT.

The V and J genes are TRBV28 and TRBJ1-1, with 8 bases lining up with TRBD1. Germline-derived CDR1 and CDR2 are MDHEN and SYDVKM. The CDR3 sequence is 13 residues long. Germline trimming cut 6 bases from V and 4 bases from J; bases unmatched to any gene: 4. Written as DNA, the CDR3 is TGTGCCAGCAGCTCAGGGGGCTTCACTGAAGCTTTCTTT. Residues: CASSSGGFTEAFF.

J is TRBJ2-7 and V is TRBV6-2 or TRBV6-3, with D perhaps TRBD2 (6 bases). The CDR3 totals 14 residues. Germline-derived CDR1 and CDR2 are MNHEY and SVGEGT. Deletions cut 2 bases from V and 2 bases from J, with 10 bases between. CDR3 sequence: CASSYRDFAYEQYF. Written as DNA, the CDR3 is TGTGCCAGCAGTTACCGGGACTTCGCCTACGAGCAGTACTTC.

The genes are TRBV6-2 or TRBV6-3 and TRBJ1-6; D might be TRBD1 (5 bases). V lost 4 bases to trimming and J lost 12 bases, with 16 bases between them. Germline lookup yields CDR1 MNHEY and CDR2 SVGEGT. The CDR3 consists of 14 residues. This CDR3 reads CASSSRGSQGPLHF. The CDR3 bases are TGTGCCAGCAGTTCCCGGGGGTCACAAGGACCCCTCCACTTT.

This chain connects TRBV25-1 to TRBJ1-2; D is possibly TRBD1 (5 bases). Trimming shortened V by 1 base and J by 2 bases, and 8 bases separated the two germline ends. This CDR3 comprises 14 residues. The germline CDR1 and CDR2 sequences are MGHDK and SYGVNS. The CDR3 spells CASSESTVNYGYTF. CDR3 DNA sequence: TGTGCCAGCAGTGAATCGACAGTCAACTATGGCTACACCTTC.

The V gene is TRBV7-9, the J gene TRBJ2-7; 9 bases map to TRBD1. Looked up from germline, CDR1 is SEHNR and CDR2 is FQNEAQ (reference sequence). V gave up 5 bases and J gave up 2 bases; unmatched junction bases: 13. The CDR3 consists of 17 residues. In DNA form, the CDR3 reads TGTGCCAGCAGCAACCGGGACAGGGAATTCGGAACCTACGAGCAGTACTTC. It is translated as CASSNRDREFGTYEQYF.

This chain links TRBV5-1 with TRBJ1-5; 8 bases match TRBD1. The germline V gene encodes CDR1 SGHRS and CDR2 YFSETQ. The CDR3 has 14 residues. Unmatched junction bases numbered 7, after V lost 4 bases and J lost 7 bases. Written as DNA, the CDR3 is TGCGCCAGCAGCCCAGGACAGGGTGGGCAGCCCCAGCATTTT. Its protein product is CASSPGQGGQPQHF. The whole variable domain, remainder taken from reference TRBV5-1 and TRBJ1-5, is KAGVTQTPRYLIKTRGQQVTLSCSPISGHRSVSWYQQTPGQGLQFLFEYFSETQRNKGNFPGRFSGRQFSNSRSEMNVSTLELGDSALYLCASSPGQGGQPQHFGDGTRLSIL.

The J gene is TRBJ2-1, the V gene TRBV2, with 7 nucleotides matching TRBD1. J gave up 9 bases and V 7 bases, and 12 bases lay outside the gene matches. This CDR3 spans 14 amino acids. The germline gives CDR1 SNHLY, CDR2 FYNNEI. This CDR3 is CASKGTGVLGEQFF. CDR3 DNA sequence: TGTGCCAGCAAAGGAACAGGGGTGCTTGGTGAGCAGTTCTTC.

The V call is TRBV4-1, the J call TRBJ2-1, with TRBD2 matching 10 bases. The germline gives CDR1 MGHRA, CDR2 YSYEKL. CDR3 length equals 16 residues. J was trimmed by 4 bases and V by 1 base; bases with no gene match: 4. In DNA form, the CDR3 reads TGCGCCAGCAGCCAAGCCCCTAGCGGGGGTTACAATGAGCAGTTCTTC. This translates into CASSQAPSGGYNEQFF.

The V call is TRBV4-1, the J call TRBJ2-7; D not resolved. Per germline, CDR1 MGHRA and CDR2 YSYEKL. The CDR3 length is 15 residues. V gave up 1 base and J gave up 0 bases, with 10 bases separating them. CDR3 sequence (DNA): TGCGCCAGCAGCCAAGGGCTGATACACTCCTACGAGCAGTACTTC. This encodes CASSQGLIHSYEQYF.

The CDR3 DNA reads as TGCGCCAGCAGCAGACTTGGACAGGACTCGGAGACCCAGTACTTC. Amino acid sequence: CASSRLGQDSETQYF. This rearrangement joins TRBV5-1 to TRBJ2-5; TRBD1 aligns across 7 bases. CDR1 is SGHRS and CDR2 is YFSETQ in the germline V gene. The CDR3 runs 15 residues. With V trimmed by 4 bases and J by 5 bases, 11 bases remained unmatched.

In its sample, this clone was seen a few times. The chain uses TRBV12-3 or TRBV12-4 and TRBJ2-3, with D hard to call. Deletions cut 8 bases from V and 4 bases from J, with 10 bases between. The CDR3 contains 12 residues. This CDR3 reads CASSYYPDTQYF. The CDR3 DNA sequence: TGTGCCAGCTCCTACTATCCAGATACGCAGTATTTT.

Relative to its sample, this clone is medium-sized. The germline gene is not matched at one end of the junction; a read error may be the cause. The CDR3: CASSLGGADRDPFHF. The DNA of the CDR3 is TGTGCCAGCAGCTTAGGAGGGGCCGACAGGGACCCTTTCCACTTC. V gene TRBV13 combines with J gene TRBJ2-7; 7 bases align to TRBD1. CDR3 size: 15 residues. Germline loops: CDR1 PRHDT, CDR2 FYEKMQ (reference sequence).

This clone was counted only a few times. CDR3 nucleotides: TGTGCCAGCTCACCCGGACAGGGTTCTGGCTACACCTTC. Its translation is CASSPGQGSGYTF. The chain links TRBV18 to TRBJ1-2; 8 nucleotides agree with TRBD1. V shed 3 bases, J shed 7 bases, and the junction held 4 bases outside the gene matches. Germline V lookup: CDR1 KGHSH, CDR2 LQKENI. The CDR3 spans 13 residues.

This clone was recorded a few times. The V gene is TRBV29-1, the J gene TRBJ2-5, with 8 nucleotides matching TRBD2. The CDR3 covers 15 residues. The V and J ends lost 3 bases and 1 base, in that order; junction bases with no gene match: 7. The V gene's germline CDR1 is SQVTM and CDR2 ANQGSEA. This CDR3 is CSVEGVAGSQETQYF. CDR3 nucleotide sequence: TGCAGCGTTGAGGGGGTAGCGGGGAGCCAAGAGACCCAGTACTTC.

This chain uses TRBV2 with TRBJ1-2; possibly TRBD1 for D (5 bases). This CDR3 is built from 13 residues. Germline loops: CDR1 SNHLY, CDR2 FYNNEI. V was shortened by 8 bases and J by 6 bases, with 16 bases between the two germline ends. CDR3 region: CASVLPGGDGYTF. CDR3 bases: TGTGCCAGCGTGCTCCCGGGGGGTGATGGCTACACCTTC.

CDR3 DNA sequence: TGTGCCCCTAGTGAGATTCAGGGGCCCAAAAGCAATCAGCCCCAGCATTTT. Encoded protein: CAPSEIQGPKSNQPQHF. J is TRBJ1-5 and V is TRBV12-5; D possibly corresponds to TRBD1 (6 bases). CDR3 length: 17 residues. Germline CDR1 LGHNT, CDR2 FRNRAP.